The entry below gives a single T cell receptor beta chain sequence along with its context. This sample is part of a study of OX40 agonist ivuxolimab in advanced cancers. The germline gives CDR1 MDHEN, CDR2 SYDVKM. The CDR3 sequence is 15 residues long. Trimming pared 3 bases from V and 7 bases from J, leaving 16 bases between. Produced via immunoSEQ multiplex PCR; TCRdb's table is partial and in-frame only. In the table there are over 75,000 clones, approximately 90% of which are singletons. This TCR was sampled from an adult with an advanced solid tumor such as melanoma, head and neck, liver or kidney cancer. J is TRBJ2-1 and V is TRBV28; perhaps TRBD2 as D (7 bases). Sample: CD4+ or CD8+ T cells sorted from blood, taken in a trial of the OX40 agonist ivuxolimab. CDR3 protein: CASSLGGAWVNEQFF. For the CDR3, the DNA is TGTGCCAGCAGTTTGGGGGGGGCGTGGGTTAATGAGCAGTTCTTC.